Listed below are T cell receptor beta chains from one sample, sequenced in a study of blood T cell repertoires in COVID-19. Profiled with immunoSEQ multiplex PCR; TCRdb holds only in-frame clones, not every one. The sample records about 180,000 clones, 85% to 90% being singletons. Material for sequencing was peripheral blood. These receptors were obtained from a woman between 70 and 85 years old with COVID-19, enrolled during active disease. Each CDR3 is given with its conserved first and last residue. The order of the fields is J gene, clone size, D gene, V gene, CDR3 protein, CDR3 DNA. A D gene is named only where the DNA matches it firmly. Rows give clone size only sometimes, using once, few, many, or a class for an expanded clone.

>TRBJ1-2|NA|NA|TRBV4-3
CASSQDIGNQNYGYTF
TGCGCCAGCAGCCAGGATATCGGGAACCAGAACTATGGCTACACCTTC
>TRBJ2-2|NA|TRBD2|TRBV3-1/TRBV3-2
CASSDSTGIGLAGVPGELFF
TGTGCCAGCAGCGACTCTACAGGGATAGGACTAGCGGGAGTCCCCGGGGAGCTGTTTTTT
>TRBJ1-6|NA|NA|TRBV5-4
CASSLDRSNSPLHF
TGTGCCAGCAGCTTGGACAGATCAAATTCACCCCTCCACTTT
>TRBJ2-2|many|TRBD2|TRBV28
CATIRSGRNTGELFF
TGTGCCACCATTCGTAGCGGGAGGAACACCGGGGAGCTGTTTTTT
>TRBJ1-1|NA|TRBD1|TRBV7-9
CASSWDRGPNTEAFF
TGTGCCAGCAGCTGGGACAGGGGGCCGAACACTGAAGCTTTCTTT
>TRBJ2-3|NA|TRBD1|TRBV24-1
CATSDLGQGLDTQYF
TGTGCCACCAGTGACTTGGGACAGGGCTTGGATACGCAGTATTTT
>TRBJ2-2|NA|TRBD2|TRBV11-3
CASSPGGARTGELFF
TGTGCCAGCAGCCCGGGGGGGGCGCGCACCGGGGAGCTGTTTTTT
>TRBJ2-7|NA|NA|TRBV6-2/TRBV6-3
CASSDGQPYEQYF
TGTGCCAGCAGTGACGGACAGCCCTACGAGCAGTACTTC
>TRBJ2-7|NA|NA|TRBV1
CTSSRGNCYEQYF
TGCACCAGCAGCCGGGGCAATTGTTACGAGCAGTACTTC
>TRBJ1-1|NA|NA|TRBV19
CASRGDGMNTEAFF
TGTGCCAGCCGGGGGGATGGGATGAACACTGAAGCTTTCTTT
>TRBJ1-5|NA|TRBD1|TRBV19
CASRTGGRQPQHF
TGTGCCAGCAGGACAGGGGGCCGACAGCCCCAGCATTTT
>TRBJ2-3|NA|NA|TRBV28
CASSSGQSTDTQYF
TGTGCCAGCAGCTCAGGACAGAGCACAGATACGCAGTATTTT
>TRBJ2-3|NA|TRBD2|TRBV19
CASSIGAGVGDTQYF
TGTGCCAGTAGTATTGGAGCGGGAGTAGGGGATACGCAGTATTTT
>TRBJ2-1|NA|TRBD2|TRBV2
CASSYETSGRGNEQFF
TGTGCCAGCAGTTACGAGACTAGCGGGAGGGGCAATGAGCAGTTCTTC
>TRBJ1-2|few|NA|TRBV2
CASSEGRMSVGYTF
TGTGCCAGCAGTGAAGGCCGAATGAGCGTTGGCTACACCTTC
>TRBJ2-7|NA|NA|TRBV5-1
CASSLRRVSYEQYF
TGCGCCAGCAGCTTGAGGCGGGTCTCCTACGAGCAGTACTTC
>TRBJ2-5|NA|NA|TRBV18
CASSGDIQETQYF
TGTGCCAGCTCGGGTGACATCCAAGAGACCCAGTACTTC
>TRBJ2-1|NA|NA|TRBV24-1
CATSEPGAYNEQFF
TGTGCCACCAGTGAACCGGGAGCGTACAATGAGCAGTTCTTC
>TRBJ2-1|NA|NA|TRBV28
CASRYYNEQFF
TGTGCCAGCAGGTACTACAATGAGCAGTTCTTC
>TRBJ1-4|NA|NA|TRBV10-3
CAISDDGEKLFF
TGTGCCATCAGTGATGACGGGGAAAAACTGTTTTTT
>TRBJ2-7|few|NA|TRBV6-2/TRBV6-3
CASSYGGSKSYEQYF
TGTGCCAGCAGTTATGGTGGCAGTAAATCCTACGAGCAGTACTTC
>TRBJ1-1|NA|NA|TRBV7-3
CASSPQGNTEAFF
TGTGCCAGCAGTCCCCAGGGGAACACTGAAGCTTTCTTT
>TRBJ2-7|NA|NA|TRBV2
CASSFARDLYEQYF
TGTGCCAGCAGTTTCGCTCGGGATTTGTACGAGCAGTACTTC
>TRBJ1-1|NA|TRBD1|TRBV5-5
CASSPRTGHMNTEAFF
TGTGCCAGCAGCCCTAGGACAGGGCACATGAACACTGAAGCTTTCTTT
>TRBJ1-1|NA|NA|TRBV6-1
CASSDRGAENTEAFF
TGTGCCAGCAGTGACAGGGGAGCCGAGAACACTGAAGCTTTCTTT
>TRBJ2-1|NA|TRBD2|TRBV7-2
CASSPGGSGGYEQFF
TGTGCCAGCAGCCCGGGGGGGTCTGGAGGCTATGAGCAGTTCTTC